The rows below give T cell receptor beta chains drawn from one sample of a study of control samples from healthy donors and cancer patients. The data were produced by immunoSEQ multiplex PCR, yet TCRdb's version contains in-frame clones alone and is incomplete. The repertoire consists of 250,000 to 300,000 clones, with around 80% occurring once and the leading ten covering 10% to 15%. The specimen was PBMCs. Receptors originate from a woman aged 60-75 years with lung cancer. Both conserved end residues are part of each CDR3. D genes are given only for firm matches. Some rows have no size entry. The others give once, few or many, or a class for an expanded clone.

v_gene	j_gene	d_gene	abundance	CDR3aa	CDR3nt
TRBV25-1	TRBJ1-4	-	-	CASTSGLANEKLFF	TGTGCCAGCACCTCGGGACTAGCTAATGAAAAACTGTTTTTT
TRBV14	TRBJ2-3	-	once	CASSHLQTSTDTQYF	TGTGCCAGCAGCCATTTGCAGACTAGCACAGATACGCAGTATTTT
TRBV2	TRBJ2-7	-	-	CASSAGQPGVREQYF	TGTGCCAGCAGCGCCGGACAGCCGGGGGTGCGGGAGCAGTACTTC
TRBV10-2	TRBJ1-2	-	-	CASSEYQGINYGCTF	TGCGCCAGCAGTGAGTACCAGGGGATTAACTATGGCTGCACCTTC
TRBV18	TRBJ1-1	-	-	CASSPPKGGATEAFF	TGTGCCAGCTCACCACCGAAAGGAGGGGCGACTGAAGCTTTCTTT
TRBV15	TRBJ1-6	-	once	CATSRVGQRSLHF	TGTGCCACCAGCAGAGTTGGTCAACGGTCCCTCCACTTT
TRBV10-2	TRBJ1-5	TRBD1	-	CASTAGQGANQPQHF	TGCGCCAGCACGGCGGGACAGGGGGCGAATCAGCCCCAGCATTTT
TRBV5-1	TRBJ1-5	TRBD1	-	CASSEGQGTQPQHF	TGCGCCAGCAGCGAGGGACAGGGTACTCAGCCCCAGCATTTT
TRBV5-1	TRBJ2-5	-	-	CASSPGAGQETQYF	TGCGCCAGCAGCCCGGGGGCGGGACAAGAGACCCAGTACTTC
TRBV3-1/TRBV3-2	TRBJ1-6	-	few	CASSQEAGIYNSPLHF	TGTGCCAGCAGCCAAGAGGCAGGGATCTATAATTCACCCCTCCACTTT
TRBV3-1/TRBV3-2	TRBJ1-1	-	-	CASSQDQVDTEAFF	TGTGCCAGCAGCCAAGATCAAGTTGACACTGAAGCTTTCTTT
TRBV19	TRBJ1-4	-	few	CASSMEGEKLFF	TGTGCCAGTAGTATGGAGGGCGAAAAACTGTTTTTT
TRBV5-1	TRBJ2-5	-	once	CASTDSLGETQYF	TGCGCCAGTACTGACTCGCTAGGAGAGACCCAGTACTTC
TRBV6-6	TRBJ2-1	TRBD2	-	CASLPGGHNEQFF	TGTGCCAGTTTGCCGGGGGGGCACAATGAGCAGTTCTTC
TRBV5-8	TRBJ1-6	-	many	CASSLNPPYSPLHF	TGTGCCAGCAGCTTGAATCCCCCCTATTCACCCCTCCACTTT
TRBV5-1	TRBJ2-5	TRBD1	once	CASSSTGLTETQYF	TGCGCCAGCAGCTCGACAGGGTTAACGGAGACCCAGTACTTC
TRBV7-2	TRBJ1-1	-	-	CASSLRQRETEAFF	TGTGCCAGCAGCTTAAGACAGAGGGAGACTGAAGCTTTCTTT
TRBV25-1	TRBJ2-1	-	-	CASTEGPWNEQFF	TGTGCCAGCACGGAGGGCCCATGGAATGAGCAGTTCTTC
TRBV12-3/TRBV12-4	TRBJ1-4	-	-	CASSFRQAELFF	TGTGCCAGCAGTTTTCGGCAAGCGGAACTGTTTTTT
TRBV5-1	TRBJ1-2	TRBD1	-	CASSDQQGAYYGYTF	TGCGCCAGCAGCGACCAACAGGGGGCGTACTATGGCTACACCTTC
TRBV19	TRBJ2-2	-	once	CASSFRPSGTGELFF	TGTGCCAGTAGTTTCCGCCCTTCTGGGACCGGGGAGCTGTTTTTT
TRBV9	TRBJ2-5	TRBD1	-	CASSVGTGGEETQYF	TGTGCCAGCAGCGTCGGGACAGGGGGCGAAGAGACCCAGTACTTC
TRBV29-1	TRBJ1-3	TRBD1	-	CSARDRVEGNTIYF	TGCAGCGCCAGGGACAGGGTAGAAGGAAACACCATATATTTT
TRBV12-3/TRBV12-4	TRBJ1-2	-	-	CASSRVGGPGYTF	TGTGCCAGCAGCCGAGTCGGGGGGCCAGGCTACACCTTC
TRBV3-1/TRBV3-2	TRBJ1-1	-	few	CASSQMGNTEAFF	TGTGCCAGCAGCCAAATGGGGAACACTGAAGCTTTCTTT
TRBV10-2	TRBJ1-1	-	-	CASSDYMNTEAFF	TGCGCCAGCAGTGATTATATGAACACTGAAGCTTTCTTT
TRBV30	TRBJ1-2	TRBD1	-	CAWAIRTGHYGYTF	TGTGCCTGGGCTATCCGGACAGGGCACTATGGCTACACCTTC
TRBV27	TRBJ1-5	-	few	CASKRAANDQPQHF	TGTGCCAGCAAGCGGGCGGCCAATGATCAGCCCCAGCATTTT
TRBV5-1	TRBJ2-3	-	-	CASSSYQGGGADTQYF	TGCGCCAGCAGCTCCTACCAGGGAGGGGGCGCAGATACGCAGTATTTT
TRBV7-9	TRBJ2-7	-	-	CASRVGDEQYF	TGTGCCAGCAGGGTGGGGGACGAGCAGTACTTC